Listed below are T cell receptor beta chains from one sample, sequenced in a study of blood T cells in healthy people across ages. TCRdb re-analysed the 5' RACE reads in MiXCR, keeping a single row per CDR3 protein. The sample gives around 800,000 distinct CDR3 sequences, about 59% of which show up once; around a quarter is in the top ten. The material sequenced was blood. The source is a man aged 25 to 40 in good health. Both conserved end residues are trimmed from each CDR3. Clone size is not always given. Where it is, it says once, few, many or a class for expanded clones.

cdr3_aa v_call clone_size j_call
ASSLNTGAGTDTQY TRBV7-7 many TRBJ2-3
SAREGATPNQSQH TRBV20-1 few TRBJ1-5
ASSYSSGPALEQY TRBV6-5 - TRBJ2-7
ASGFPGAYNEQF TRBV12-5 - TRBJ2-1
ASRSRVANTGELF TRBV28 - TRBJ2-2
ASSVDLGQGRYT TRBV9 - TRBJ1-2
ASSAGPQREARTDTQY TRBV9 - TRBJ2-3
ASVPPGTRNTEAF TRBV2 - TRBJ1-1
SVEAGRSPGYT TRBV29-1 - TRBJ1-2
SARVTSGEETQY TRBV20-1 - TRBJ2-5
ASSTTPGQGLNT TRBV11-2 - TRBJ1-2
ASSLYTHGAGREQY TRBV7-3 - TRBJ2-5
SVEGLADEQY TRBV29-1 - TRBJ2-7
ASVRHSGANVLT TRBV6-2/TRBV6-3 - TRBJ2-6
ASSPAGGELF TRBV11-1 - TRBJ2-2
ASSSAGSGEQY TRBV28 - TRBJ2-7
ASSLALGSGGTDTRY TRBV12-3/TRBV12-4 - TRBJ2-3
ATDRSGTTYEQY TRBV28 - -
ASTPSGGEPDTQY TRBV4-2 many TRBJ2-3
ASSRTGEPGANVLT TRBV27 once TRBJ2-6
ASSSSGTGSHGYT TRBV5-1 - TRBJ1-2
ASNNRGTNEKLF TRBV21-1 - TRBJ1-4
ASSHLAGLTYEQY TRBV4-3 - TRBJ2-7
ASSLWSGGREQY TRBV27 - TRBJ2-5
SVSRGRLHEQY TRBV29-1 - -
AWSDGTGDGYT TRBV30 once TRBJ1-2
ASSPTGNVDQPQH TRBV12-3/TRBV12-4 - TRBJ1-5
ASSADRGDEKLF TRBV25-1 - TRBJ1-4
ASSFESYGYT TRBV12-3/TRBV12-4 few TRBJ1-2
ASSNLADTQY TRBV6-5 few TRBJ2-3
ASSRRGRGTDTQY TRBV6-2/TRBV6-3 - TRBJ2-3
ASSFSGGPTNEQF TRBV7-2 - TRBJ2-1
ASSLALRRGGYEQY TRBV7-2 - -
ASSHRVAASTDTQY TRBV6-6 - TRBJ2-3
ASSYDSLSYEQY TRBV6-5 - -
ASSSRAGFNEQF TRBV7-9 - TRBJ2-1
ASSLFRQGEYYGYT TRBV27 - TRBJ1-2
AVPDSPLH TRBV5-1 - TRBJ1-6
ASRSSSLAGGNEQF TRBV7-3 once TRBJ2-1
ASSPSAGYRETQY TRBV14 - TRBJ2-5
ASSYSQTENIQY TRBV6-5 - -